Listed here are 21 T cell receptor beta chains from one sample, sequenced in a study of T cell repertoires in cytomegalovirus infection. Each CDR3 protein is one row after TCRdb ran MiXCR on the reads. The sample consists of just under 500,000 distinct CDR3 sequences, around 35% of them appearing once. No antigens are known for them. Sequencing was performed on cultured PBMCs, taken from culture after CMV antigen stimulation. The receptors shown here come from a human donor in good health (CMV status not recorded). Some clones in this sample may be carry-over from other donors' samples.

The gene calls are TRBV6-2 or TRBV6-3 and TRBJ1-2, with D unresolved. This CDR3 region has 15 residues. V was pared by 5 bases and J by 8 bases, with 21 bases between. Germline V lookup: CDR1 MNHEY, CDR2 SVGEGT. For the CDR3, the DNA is TGTGCCAGCAGTACGCTCGTCACCAGCACGGAGGGCTACACCTTC. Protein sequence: CASSTLVTSTEGYTF.

CDR3: CASSLNSDSGANTGELFF. The CDR3 nucleotides read TGTGCCAGCAGTTTAAACTCGGATAGCGGGGCGAACACCGGGGAGCTGTTTTTT. The V call is TRBV6-1, the J call TRBJ2-2; 8 bases match TRBD2. The CDR3 is made up of 18 amino acids. The V gene end was trimmed by 5 bases and the J gene end by 0 bases; junction bases not matched to a gene: 11. Per the germline V gene, CDR1 is MNHNS and CDR2 is SASEGT.

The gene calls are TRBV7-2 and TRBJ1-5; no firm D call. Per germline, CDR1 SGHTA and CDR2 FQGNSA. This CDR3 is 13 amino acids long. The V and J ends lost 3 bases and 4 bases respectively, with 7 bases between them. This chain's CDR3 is CASSFVENQPQHF. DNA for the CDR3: TGTGCCAGCAGCTTTGTTGAGAATCAGCCCCAGCATTTT.

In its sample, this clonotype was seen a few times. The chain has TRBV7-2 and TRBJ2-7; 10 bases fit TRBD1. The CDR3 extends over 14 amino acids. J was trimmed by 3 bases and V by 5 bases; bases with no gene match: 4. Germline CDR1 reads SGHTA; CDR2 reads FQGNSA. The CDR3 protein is CASSPTGGVYEQYF. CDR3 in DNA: TGTGCCAGCAGCCCGACAGGGGGCGTCTACGAGCAGTACTTC.

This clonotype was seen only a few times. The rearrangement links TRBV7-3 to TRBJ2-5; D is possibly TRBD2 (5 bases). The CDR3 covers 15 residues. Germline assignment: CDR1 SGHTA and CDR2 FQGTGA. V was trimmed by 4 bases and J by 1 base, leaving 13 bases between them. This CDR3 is CASSSGGIFQETQYF. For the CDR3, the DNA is TGTGCCAGCAGCTCCGGAGGCATATTCCAAGAGACCCAGTACTTC.

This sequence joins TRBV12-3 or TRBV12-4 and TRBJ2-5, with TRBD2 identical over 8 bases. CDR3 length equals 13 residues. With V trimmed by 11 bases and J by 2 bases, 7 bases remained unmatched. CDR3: CASHRGGQETQYF. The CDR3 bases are TGTGCCTCACATCGGGGGGGACAAGAGACCCAGTACTTC.

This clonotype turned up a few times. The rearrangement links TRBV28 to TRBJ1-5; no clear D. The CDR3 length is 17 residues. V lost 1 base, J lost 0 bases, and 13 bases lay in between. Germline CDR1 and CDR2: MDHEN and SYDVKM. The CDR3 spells CASSLLELSHSNQPQHF. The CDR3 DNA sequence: TGTGCCAGCAGTTTATTAGAACTTTCTCATAGCAATCAGCCCCAGCATTTT.

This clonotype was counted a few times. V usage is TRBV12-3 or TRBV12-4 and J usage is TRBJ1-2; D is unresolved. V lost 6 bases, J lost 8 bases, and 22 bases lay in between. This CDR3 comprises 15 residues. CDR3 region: CASSRHSLGKGGYTF. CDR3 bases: TGTGCCAGCAGCCGACACAGCCTCGGGAAGGGCGGCTACACCTTC.

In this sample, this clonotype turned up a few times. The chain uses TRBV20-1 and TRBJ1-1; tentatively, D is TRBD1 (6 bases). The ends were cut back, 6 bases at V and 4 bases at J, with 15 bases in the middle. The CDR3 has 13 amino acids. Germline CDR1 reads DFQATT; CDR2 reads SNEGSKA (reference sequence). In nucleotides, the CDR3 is TGCAGTGCCCGAGAGGGGGTTGGCACTGAAGCTTTCTTT. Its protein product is CSAREGVGTEAFF.

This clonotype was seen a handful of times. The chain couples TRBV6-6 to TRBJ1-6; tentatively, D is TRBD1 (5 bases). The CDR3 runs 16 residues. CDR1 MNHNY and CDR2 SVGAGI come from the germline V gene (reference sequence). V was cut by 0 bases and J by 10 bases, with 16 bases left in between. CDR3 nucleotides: TGTGCCAGCAGTTACTCGACCATTGTCTGGGACTCACCCCTCCACTTT. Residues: CASSYSTIVWDSPLHF.

CDR3 amino acids: CASSFGDLSSYEQYF. For the CDR3, the DNA is TGTGCCAGCAGTTTTGGGGATTTAAGCTCCTACGAGCAGTACTTC. The chain uses TRBV12-3 or TRBV12-4 and TRBJ2-7; D is unclear. Trimming removed 3 bases at V and 0 bases at J, with 12 bases between. The CDR3 loop spans 15 amino acids.

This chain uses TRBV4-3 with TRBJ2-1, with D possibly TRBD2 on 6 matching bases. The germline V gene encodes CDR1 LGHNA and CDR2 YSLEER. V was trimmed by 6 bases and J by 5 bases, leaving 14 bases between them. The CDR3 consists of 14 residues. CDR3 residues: CASRLTTRHNEQFF. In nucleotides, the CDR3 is TGCGCCAGCAGACTGACGACTAGACACAATGAGCAGTTCTTC.

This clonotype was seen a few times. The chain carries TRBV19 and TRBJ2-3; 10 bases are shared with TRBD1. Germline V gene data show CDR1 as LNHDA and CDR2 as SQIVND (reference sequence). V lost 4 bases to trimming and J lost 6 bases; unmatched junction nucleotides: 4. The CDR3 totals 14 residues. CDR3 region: CASSKTGGKDTQYF. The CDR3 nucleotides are TGTGCCAGTAGTAAGACAGGGGGCAAGGATACGCAGTATTTT.

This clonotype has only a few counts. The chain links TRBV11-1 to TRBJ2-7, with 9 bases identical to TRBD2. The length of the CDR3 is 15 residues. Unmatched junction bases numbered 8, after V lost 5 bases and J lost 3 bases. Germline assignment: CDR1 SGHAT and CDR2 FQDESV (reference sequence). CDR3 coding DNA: TGTGCCAGCAGCCTCCAGACTAGCGGTGACTACGAGCAGTACTTC. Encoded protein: CASSLQTSGDYEQYF.

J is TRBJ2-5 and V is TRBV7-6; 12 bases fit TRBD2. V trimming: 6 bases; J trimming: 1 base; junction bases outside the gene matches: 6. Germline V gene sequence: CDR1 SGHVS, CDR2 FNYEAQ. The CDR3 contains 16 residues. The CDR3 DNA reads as TGTGCCAGCAGTTTCGGACTAGCGGGGTTCCAAGAGACCCAGTACTTC. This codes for CASSFGLAGFQETQYF.

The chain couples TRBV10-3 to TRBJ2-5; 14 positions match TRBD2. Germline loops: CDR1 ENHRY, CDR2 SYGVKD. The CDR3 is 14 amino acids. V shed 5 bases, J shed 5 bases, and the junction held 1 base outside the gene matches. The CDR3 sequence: CAISRLAGGETQYF. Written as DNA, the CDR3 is TGTGCCATCAGTCGACTAGCGGGGGGGGAGACCCAGTACTTC.

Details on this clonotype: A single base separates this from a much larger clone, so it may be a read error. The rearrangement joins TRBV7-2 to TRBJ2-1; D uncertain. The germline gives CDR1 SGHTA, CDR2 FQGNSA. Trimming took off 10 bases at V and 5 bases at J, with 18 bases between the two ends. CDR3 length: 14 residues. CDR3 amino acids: CANTQTWADNEQFF. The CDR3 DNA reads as TGTGCCAACACCCAAACCTGGGCAGACAATGAGCAGTTCTTC.

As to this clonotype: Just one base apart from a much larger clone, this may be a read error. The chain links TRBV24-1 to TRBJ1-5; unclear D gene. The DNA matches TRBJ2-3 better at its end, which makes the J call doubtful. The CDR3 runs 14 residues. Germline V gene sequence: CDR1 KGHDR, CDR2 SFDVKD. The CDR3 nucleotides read TGTGCCACCAGCGCTGCAGCTGGGAATCAGCCCCAGTATTTT. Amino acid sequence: CATSAAAGNQPQYF.

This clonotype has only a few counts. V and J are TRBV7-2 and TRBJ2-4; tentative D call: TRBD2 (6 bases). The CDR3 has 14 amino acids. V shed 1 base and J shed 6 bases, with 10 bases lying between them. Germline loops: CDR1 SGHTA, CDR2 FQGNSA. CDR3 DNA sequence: TGTGCCAGCAGCTTAGTTTCGGGAGCAAACATTCAGTACTTC. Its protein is CASSLVSGANIQYF. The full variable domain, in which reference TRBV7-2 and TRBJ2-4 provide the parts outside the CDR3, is GAGVSQSPSNKVTEKGKDVELRCDPISGHTALYWYRQSLGQGLEFLIYFQGNSAPDKSGLPSDRFSAERTGGSVSTLTIQRTQQEDSAVYLCASSLVSGANIQYFGAGTRLSVL.

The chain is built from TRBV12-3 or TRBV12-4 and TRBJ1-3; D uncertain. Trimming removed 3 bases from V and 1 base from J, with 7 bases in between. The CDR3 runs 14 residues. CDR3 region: CASSFEASGNTIYF. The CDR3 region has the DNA TGTGCCAGCAGTTTCGAAGCTTCTGGAAACACCATATATTTT.

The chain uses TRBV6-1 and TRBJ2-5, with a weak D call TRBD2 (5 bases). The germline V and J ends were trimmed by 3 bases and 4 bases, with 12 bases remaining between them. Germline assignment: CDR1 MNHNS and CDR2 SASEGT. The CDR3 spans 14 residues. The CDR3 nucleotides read TGTGCCAGCAGTGATCGGGGAGCTGTAGAGACCCAGTACTTC. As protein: CASSDRGAVETQYF.